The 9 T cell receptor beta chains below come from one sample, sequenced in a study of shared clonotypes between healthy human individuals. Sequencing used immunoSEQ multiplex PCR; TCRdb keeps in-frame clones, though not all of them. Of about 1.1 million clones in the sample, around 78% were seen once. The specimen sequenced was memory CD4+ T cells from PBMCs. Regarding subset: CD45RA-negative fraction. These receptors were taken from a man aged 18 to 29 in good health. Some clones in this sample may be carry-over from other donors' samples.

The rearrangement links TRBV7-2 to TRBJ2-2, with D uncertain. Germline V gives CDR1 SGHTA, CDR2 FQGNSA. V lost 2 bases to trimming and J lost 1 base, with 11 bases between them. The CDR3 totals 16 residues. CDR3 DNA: TGTGCCAGCAGCTTATATCGAGCCAAGAACACCGGGGAGCTGTTTTTT. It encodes CASSLYRAKNTGELFF.

CDR3 amino acids: CASSSPRTASYGYTF. Written as DNA, the CDR3 is TGTGCCAGCAGCAGCCCCCGGACAGCCTCTTATGGCTACACCTTC. The rearrangement uses TRBV11-2 and TRBJ1-2; D perhaps matches TRBD1 (6 bases). CDR3 length: 15 residues. Trimming left V 5 bases short and J 5 bases short, with 18 bases between. Germline-derived CDR1 and CDR2 are SGHAT and FQNNGV.

CDR3 bases: TGTGCCAGCAGCCCTCCGGGATTCTCCTACAATGAGCAGTTCTTC. Translating gives CASSPPGFSYNEQFF. The V call is TRBV5-5, the J call TRBJ2-1; a possible D gene is TRBD2 (5 bases). V was clipped by 4 bases and J by 0 bases, with 11 bases between them. Per the germline V gene, CDR1 is SGHKS and CDR2 is YYEKEE (reference sequence). The CDR3 covers 15 residues.

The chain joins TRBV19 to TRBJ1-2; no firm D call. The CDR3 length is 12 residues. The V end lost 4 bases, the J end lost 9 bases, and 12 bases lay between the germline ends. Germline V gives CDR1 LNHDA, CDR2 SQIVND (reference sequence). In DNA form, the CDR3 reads TGTGCCAGTAGTACCGGACGGGAAAGCTACACCTTC. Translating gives CASSTGRESYTF.

Here the CDR3 reads CASSSPMTPGQVGYEQYF. The CDR3 coding sequence is TGTGCCAGCAGTTCCCCCATGACCCCGGGACAGGTAGGCTACGAGCAGTACTTC. The chain uses TRBV28 and TRBJ2-7, with TRBD1 matching over 8 bases. Germline values: CDR1 MDHEN, CDR2 SYDVKM. This CDR3 contains 18 residues. V was clipped by 4 bases and J by 3 bases; unmatched bases: 17.

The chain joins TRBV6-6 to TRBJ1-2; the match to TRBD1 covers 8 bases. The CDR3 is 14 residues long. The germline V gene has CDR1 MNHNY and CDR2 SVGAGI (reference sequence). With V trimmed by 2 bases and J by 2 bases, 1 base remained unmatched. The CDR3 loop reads CASSYRQGNYGYTF. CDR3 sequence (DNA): TGTGCCAGCAGTTACCGACAGGGGAACTATGGCTACACCTTC.

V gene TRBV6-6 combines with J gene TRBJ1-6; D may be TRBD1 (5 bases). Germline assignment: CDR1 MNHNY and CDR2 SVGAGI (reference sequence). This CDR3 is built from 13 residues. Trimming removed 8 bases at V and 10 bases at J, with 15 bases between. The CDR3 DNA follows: TGTGCCAGCGGGGCAAAGGGGACGTCACCCCTCCACTTT. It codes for CASGAKGTSPLHF.

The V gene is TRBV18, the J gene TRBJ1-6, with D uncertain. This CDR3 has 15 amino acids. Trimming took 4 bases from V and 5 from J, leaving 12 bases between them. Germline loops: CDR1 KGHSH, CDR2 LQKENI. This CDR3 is CASSRLDGDNSPLHF. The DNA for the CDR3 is TGTGCCAGCTCACGACTGGACGGAGATAATTCACCCCTCCACTTT.

CDR3 residues: CASSLTGGEETQYF. The DNA for the CDR3 is TGTGCCAGCAGCTTAACGGGAGGAGAAGAGACCCAGTACTTC. V and J are TRBV11-2 and TRBJ2-5; 7 nucleotides align to TRBD2. The CDR3 length is 14 residues. The germline V gene encodes CDR1 SGHAT and CDR2 FQNNGV. Trimming cost V 2 bases and J 3 bases; bases outside gene matches: 3.